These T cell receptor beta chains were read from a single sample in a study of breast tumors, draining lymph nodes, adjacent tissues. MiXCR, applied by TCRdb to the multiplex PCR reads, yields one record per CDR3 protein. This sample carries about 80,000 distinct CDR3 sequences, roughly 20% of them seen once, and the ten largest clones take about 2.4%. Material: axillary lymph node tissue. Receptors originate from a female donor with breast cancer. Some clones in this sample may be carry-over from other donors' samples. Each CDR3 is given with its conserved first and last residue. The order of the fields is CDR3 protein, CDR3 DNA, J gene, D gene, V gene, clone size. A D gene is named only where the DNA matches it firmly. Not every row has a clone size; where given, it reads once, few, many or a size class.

cdr3_aa: CASSPDRLNEQFF
cdr3_nt: TGTGCCAGCAGTCCGGACAGGCTCAATGAGCAGTTCTTC
j_call: TRBJ2-1
d_call: TRBD1
v_call: TRBV3-1
clone_size: many

cdr3_aa: CASRAGGTDTQYF
cdr3_nt: TGTGCCAGCAGGGCGGGAGGAACAGATACGCAGTATTTT
j_call: TRBJ2-3
d_call: TRBD2
v_call: TRBV6-2/TRBV6-3
clone_size: many

cdr3_aa: CSARASGRSPYEQYF
cdr3_nt: TGCAGTGCTAGAGCTAGCGGGAGGAGCCCCTACGAGCAGTACTTC
j_call: TRBJ2-7
d_call: TRBD2
v_call: TRBV20-1
clone_size: many

cdr3_aa: CASSGPGQGIVFRSPLHF
cdr3_nt: TGTGCCAGCAGTGGGCCGGGACAGGGTATCGTCTTTCGTTCACCCCTCCACTTT
j_call: TRBJ1-6
d_call: TRBD1
v_call: TRBV28
clone_size: few

cdr3_aa: CASSLQGGDTQYF
cdr3_nt: TGTGCCAGCAGCTTGCAAGGGGGAGATACGCAGTATTTT
j_call: TRBJ2-3
d_call: -
v_call: TRBV5-4
clone_size: many

cdr3_aa: CASSTDRDVGSSPLHF
cdr3_nt: TGTGCCAGCAGCACGGACAGGGACGTAGGGAGTTCACCCCTCCACTTT
j_call: TRBJ1-6
d_call: TRBD1
v_call: TRBV5-8
clone_size: many

cdr3_aa: CASSSSGISSYNEQFF
cdr3_nt: TGTGCCAGCAGCTCCTCGGGGATAAGCTCCTACAATGAGCAGTTCTTC
j_call: TRBJ2-1
d_call: -
v_call: TRBV9
clone_size: many

cdr3_aa: CASSVEGGRGEQFF
cdr3_nt: TGTGCCAGCAGCGTAGAGGGGGGGCGGGGTGAGCAGTTCTTC
j_call: TRBJ2-1
d_call: -
v_call: TRBV9
clone_size: many

cdr3_aa: CASSLDWGVGGTEAFF
cdr3_nt: TGCGCCAGCAGCCTAGATTGGGGGGTAGGGGGCACTGAAGCTTTCTTT
j_call: TRBJ1-1
d_call: -
v_call: TRBV4-1
clone_size: -

cdr3_aa: CASSQFALVPAGNTIYF
cdr3_nt: TGCGCCAGCAGCCAGTTTGCCTTAGTGCCAGCGGGAAACACCATATATTTT
j_call: TRBJ1-3
d_call: -
v_call: TRBV4-1
clone_size: many

cdr3_aa: CASSLGGDYEQYF
cdr3_nt: TGCGCCAGCAGCTTGGGGGGGGATTACGAGCAGTACTTC
j_call: TRBJ2-7
d_call: -
v_call: TRBV5-1
clone_size: many

cdr3_aa: CASSLSGGSGQPQHF
cdr3_nt: TGTGCCAGCAGTTTATCCGGGGGATCTGGGCAGCCCCAGCATTTT
j_call: TRBJ1-5
d_call: -
v_call: TRBV27
clone_size: -

cdr3_aa: CASSPRGETQYF
cdr3_nt: TGTGCCAGCAGCCCCCGAGGGGAGACCCAGTACTTC
j_call: TRBJ2-5
d_call: -
v_call: TRBV4-2
clone_size: many

cdr3_aa: CASSGTVTYEQYF
cdr3_nt: TGTGCCAGCAGTGGGACAGTAACCTACGAGCAGTACTTC
j_call: TRBJ2-7
d_call: TRBD1
v_call: TRBV28
clone_size: many

cdr3_aa: CAWSKGQNHGYTF
cdr3_nt: TGTGCCTGGAGTAAAGGACAGAACCATGGCTACACCTTC
j_call: TRBJ1-2
d_call: -
v_call: TRBV30
clone_size: -

cdr3_aa: CASSSRAGFGETQYF
cdr3_nt: TGCGCCAGCAGCTCCCGGGCAGGGTTCGGAGAGACCCAGTACTTC
j_call: TRBJ2-5
d_call: -
v_call: TRBV5-1
clone_size: many

cdr3_aa: CASSDRDTNTGELFF
cdr3_nt: TGTGCCAGCAGCGATCGGGACACGAACACCGGGGAGCTGTTTTTT
j_call: TRBJ2-2
d_call: -
v_call: TRBV9
clone_size: many

cdr3_aa: CASSPLGQGETQYF
cdr3_nt: TGTGCCAGCTCACCACTAGGACAGGGAGAGACCCAGTACTTC
j_call: TRBJ2-5
d_call: TRBD1
v_call: TRBV18
clone_size: few

cdr3_aa: CASSRGKGAYEQYF
cdr3_nt: TGTGCCAGCAGCCGGGGGAAGGGGGCCTACGAGCAGTACTTC
j_call: TRBJ2-7
d_call: -
v_call: TRBV4-2
clone_size: many

cdr3_aa: CASSGGAAQETQYF
cdr3_nt: TGCGCCAGCAGCGGCGGGGCAGCCCAAGAGACCCAGTACTTC
j_call: TRBJ2-5
d_call: -
v_call: TRBV5-1
clone_size: many

cdr3_aa: CASSLEFMRGQHF
cdr3_nt: TGTGCCAGCAGCTTGGAGTTTATGCGGGGACAGCACTTC
j_call: TRBJ2-7
d_call: -
v_call: TRBV5-6
clone_size: many

cdr3_aa: CASSSSGTGAYEQYF
cdr3_nt: TGTGCCAGCAGCTCATCCGGGACAGGGGCCTACGAGCAGTACTTC
j_call: TRBJ2-7
d_call: TRBD1
v_call: TRBV9
clone_size: many

cdr3_aa: CSASAEEKAQYF
cdr3_nt: TGCAGTGCTTCAGCGGAAGAGAAGGCCCAGTACTTC
j_call: TRBJ2-5
d_call: -
v_call: TRBV20-1
clone_size: many